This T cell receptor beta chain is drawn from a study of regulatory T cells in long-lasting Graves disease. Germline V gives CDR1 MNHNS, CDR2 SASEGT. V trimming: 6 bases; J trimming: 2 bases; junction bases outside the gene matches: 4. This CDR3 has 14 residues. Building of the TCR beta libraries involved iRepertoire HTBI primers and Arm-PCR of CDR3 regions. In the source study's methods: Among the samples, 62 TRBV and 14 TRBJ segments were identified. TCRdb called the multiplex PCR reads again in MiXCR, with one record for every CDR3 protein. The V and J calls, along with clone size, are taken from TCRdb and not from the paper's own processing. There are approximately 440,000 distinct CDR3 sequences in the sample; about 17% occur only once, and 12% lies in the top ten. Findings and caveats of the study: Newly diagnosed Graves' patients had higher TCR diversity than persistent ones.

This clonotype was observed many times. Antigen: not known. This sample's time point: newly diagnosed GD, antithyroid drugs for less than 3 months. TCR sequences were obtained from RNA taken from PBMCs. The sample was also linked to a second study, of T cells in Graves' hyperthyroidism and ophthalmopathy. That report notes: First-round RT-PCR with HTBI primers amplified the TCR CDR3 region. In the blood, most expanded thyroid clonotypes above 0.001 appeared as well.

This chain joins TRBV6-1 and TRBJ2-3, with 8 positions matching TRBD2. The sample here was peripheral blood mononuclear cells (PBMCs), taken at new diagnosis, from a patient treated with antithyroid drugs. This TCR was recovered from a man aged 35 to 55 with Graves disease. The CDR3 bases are TGTGCCAGCAGCAGAGCGGGAGACACAGATACGCAGTATTTT. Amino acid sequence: CASSRAGDTDTQYF.